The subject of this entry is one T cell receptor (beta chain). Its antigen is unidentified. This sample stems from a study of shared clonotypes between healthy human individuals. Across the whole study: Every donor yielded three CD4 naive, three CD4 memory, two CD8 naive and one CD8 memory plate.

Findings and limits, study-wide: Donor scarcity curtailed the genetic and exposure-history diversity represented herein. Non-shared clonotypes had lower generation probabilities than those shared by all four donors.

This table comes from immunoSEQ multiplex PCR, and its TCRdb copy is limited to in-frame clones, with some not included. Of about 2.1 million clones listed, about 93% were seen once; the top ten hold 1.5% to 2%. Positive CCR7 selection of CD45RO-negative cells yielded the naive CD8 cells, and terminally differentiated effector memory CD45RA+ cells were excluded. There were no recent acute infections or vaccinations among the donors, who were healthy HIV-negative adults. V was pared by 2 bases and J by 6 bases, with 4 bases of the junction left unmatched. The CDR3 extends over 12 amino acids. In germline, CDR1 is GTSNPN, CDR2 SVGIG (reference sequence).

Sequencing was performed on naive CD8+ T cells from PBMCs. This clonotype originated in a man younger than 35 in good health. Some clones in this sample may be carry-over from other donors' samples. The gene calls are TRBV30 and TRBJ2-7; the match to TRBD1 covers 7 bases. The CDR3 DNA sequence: TGTGCCTGGAGTTGGACAGGAGGCGAGCAGTACTTC. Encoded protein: CAWSWTGGEQYF.